This TCR beta chain emerged from a study of Ad26.COV2.S vaccination and SARS-CoV-2 variants. The wider study: Vaccine-arm donor from the placebo-controlled COV1001 Ad26.COV2.S trial.

Study conclusions and caveats: Placebo recipients trailed vaccine recipients in spike-specific TCR breadth. Researchers cautioned that TCR breadth and depth analyses may have underestimated total T cell responses.

Comments on this clone: The target antigen is unknown.

The data were produced by immunoSEQ multiplex PCR, yet TCRdb's version contains in-frame clones alone and is incomplete. Of some 420,000 clones listed, approximately 90% are singletons. Documented treatment: around 19 received Ad26.COV2.S at low or high dose, single or two shots; roughly five received placebo; per-sample allocation not given. On day 63 after the first injection, vaccine and placebo recipients gave samples. A Boston donor was an adult aged 18-55 years. Trimming pared 7 bases from V and 1 base from J, leaving 11 bases between. CDR3 size: 13 residues. Per the germline V gene, CDR1 is SQVTM and CDR2 is ANQGSEA.

V gene TRBV29-1 combines with J gene TRBJ1-5; D may be TRBD1 (6 bases). The TCR sequence derives from a person aged 18 to 59 who received the Ad26.COV2.S COVID-19 vaccine or a placebo. The sequencing used peripheral blood, collected in a trial of Ad26.COV2.S vaccine versus placebo. The CDR3 bases are TGCAGCGCTAGGACAGCAAGCAATCAGCCCCAGCATTTT. It is translated as CSARTASNQPQHF.